Below, 20 T cell receptor beta chains from the same sample are listed, as sequenced in a study of regulatory T cells in long-lasting Graves disease (dated by TCRdb to about 2021). The library was made by multiplex PCR. Sequenced on an Illumina HiSeq 4000. iRepertoire HTBI primers and Arm-PCR amplification of CDR3 regions were used to construct TCR beta libraries. TCRdb ran its own pipeline on the public reads, namely fastp trimming at Q25 and MiXCR clone calling, and kept in-frame beta chains. Entries that share a CDR3 protein sequence are merged under the most common genes and DNA. This sample has approximately 360,000 distinct CDR3 sequences in its table, and roughly 24% of those were observed once. Of the sample, less than 30% is held by the ten largest clones. The sample's time point label, decoded: persistent/refractory GD, antithyroid drugs over 5 years with positive TRAb. For both TCR sequencing and RNA sequencing, RNA was extracted from PBMCs using TRIzol.

Sample: peripheral blood mononuclear cells (PBMCs), taken when the disease was refractory, from a patient treated with antithyroid drugs. These receptors all stem from a middle-aged woman with Graves disease. Donor details come from another sample of the same person, matched by shared clones.

The chain couples TRBV7-4 to TRBJ2-4; 8 bases are shared with TRBD2. V dropped 1 base and J dropped 6; count of bases not matched to a gene: 5. This CDR3 spans 15 amino acids. The germline V gene has CDR1 SGHVT and CDR2 SQSDAQ. The CDR3 nucleotides are TGTGCCAGCAGCTTAGGAGAGCGGGGGCCAAACATTCAGTACTTC. This codes for CASSLGERGPNIQYF.

The table lists this clonotype with a few counts. The CDR3 reads CASPESGELFF. Here the CDR3 DNA reads TGTGCCAGCCCTGAGAGCGGGGAGCTGTTTTTT. This chain connects TRBV6-1 to TRBJ2-2; D is undetermined. The CDR3 length is 11 residues. V lost 8 bases and J 7 bases, leaving 8 bases between the germline ends. The germline CDR1 and CDR2 sequences are MNHNS and SASEGT.

In its sample, this clonotype was seen a few times. The rearrangement links TRBV6-5 to TRBJ1-6, with a tentative D call TRBD1 (6 bases). Germline assignment: CDR1 MNHEY and CDR2 SVGAGI. This CDR3 comprises 15 residues. Trimming stripped 8 bases from V and 7 bases from J, with 18 bases between. CDR3 in amino acids: CASGSGGLWNSPLHF. DNA of the CDR3: TGTGCCAGCGGTTCGGGGGGGCTGTGGAATTCACCCCTCCACTTT.

This clonotype was detected only a few times. The CDR3 reads CASSLDLRSLAGANTGELFF. DNA for the CDR3: TGTGCCAGCAGCTTAGATTTGCGAAGTTTGGCCGGGGCGAACACCGGGGAGCTGTTTTTT. V gene TRBV11-2 combines with J gene TRBJ2-2, with D tentatively TRBD2 (5 bases). V was trimmed by 0 bases and J by 0 bases, leaving 20 bases between them. Germline CDR1 and CDR2: SGHAT and FQNNGV. The CDR3 covers 20 residues.

This clonotype has ten or more counts. This rearrangement joins TRBV12-3 or TRBV12-4 to TRBJ1-5; perhaps TRBD1 as D (5 bases). Trimming shortened V by 6 bases and J by 3 bases, and 18 bases separated the two germline ends. This CDR3 contains 16 residues. The CDR3: CASSSQGKGPNQPQHF. The DNA of the CDR3 is TGTGCCAGCAGCTCCCAGGGAAAGGGGCCCAATCAGCCCCAGCATTTT.

This clonotype was counted many times. This chain joins TRBV10-2 and TRBJ2-2; no definite D call. CDR1 is WSHSY, CDR2 SAAADI, per germline. Trimming removed 0 bases from V and 1 base from J, with 6 bases in between. The CDR3 consists of 15 residues. CDR3 in amino acids: CASSESYRNTGELFF. The CDR3 DNA sequence: TGCGCCAGCAGTGAGTCATACAGGAACACCGGGGAGCTGTTTTTT.

The table lists this clonotype with a few counts. One junction end disagrees with the germline gene, perhaps due to a read error. The chain is built from TRBV28 and TRBJ2-1, with 11 bases matching TRBD2. There are 17 residues in the CDR3. CDR1 and CDR2 (germline): MDHEN, SYDVKM. CDR3 region: CASSSPGLAVSHNEQFF. As DNA, the CDR3 is TGTGCCAGCAGTTCGCCGGGACTAGCGGTCTCCCACAATGAGCAGTTCTTC.

This clonotype has a handful of counts. The chain recombines TRBV11-2 with TRBJ1-2; D is uncertain. Looked up from germline, CDR1 is SGHAT and CDR2 is FQNNGV. This CDR3 contains 14 residues. The V end lost 5 bases, the J end lost 8 bases, and 18 bases lay between the germline ends. The DNA for the CDR3 is TGTGCCAGCAGCGGGAATCGGGGTATCGGCGGCTACACCTTC. It encodes CASSGNRGIGGYTF. The whole variable domain, remainder taken from reference TRBV11-2 and TRBJ1-2, is EAGVAQSPRYKIIEKRQSVAFWCNPISGHATLYWYQQILGQGPKLLIQFQNNGVVDDSQLPKDRFSAERLKGVDSTLKIQPAKLEDSAVYLCASSGNRGIGGYTFGSGTRLTVV.

The gene calls are TRBV20-1 and TRBJ2-7; 7 bases align to TRBD1. Trimming at V came to 2 bases and at J to 6 bases, leaving 7 bases not matched to a gene. In germline, CDR1 is DFQATT, CDR2 SNEGSKA (reference sequence). The CDR3 length is 13 residues. CDR3 region: CSARPPTGVEQYF. CDR3 coding DNA: TGCAGTGCTAGACCTCCTACAGGGGTCGAGCAGTACTTC.

Many counts were recorded for this clonotype. V usage is TRBV29-1 and J usage is TRBJ1-5; D gene uncertain. This CDR3 is built from 13 residues. Germline V gene sequence: CDR1 SQVTM, CDR2 ANQGSEA. Between the trimmed V and J ends, which lost 6 bases and 4 bases, there was a span of 13 bases. CDR3 residues: CSVGQDPNQPQHF. CDR3 DNA: TGCAGCGTAGGTCAGGACCCTAATCAGCCCCAGCATTTT.

The CDR3 coding sequence is TGTGCCAGCAGGTCCGAACGGACTAGCGGGAGGCCCCTCTACGAGCAGTACTTC. Its translation: CASRSERTSGRPLYEQYF. V gene TRBV6-1 combines with J gene TRBJ2-7, with 14 bases identical to TRBD2. CDR1 is MNHNS, CDR2 SASEGT, per germline. J lost 3 bases, V lost 6 bases, and 13 bases had no gene match. The CDR3 is 18 residues long.

The CDR3 DNA reads TGCAGTGTCAGAGCCCTCACAGGGGTGATGACCAAAAACATTCAGTACTTC. This encodes CSVRALTGVMTKNIQYF. This chain uses TRBV20-1 with TRBJ2-4, with 7 bases matching TRBD1. V was clipped by 7 bases and J by 2 bases; unmatched bases: 17. This CDR3 has 17 amino acids. In germline, CDR1 is DFQATT, CDR2 SNEGSKA (reference sequence).

This clonotype was found a few times. This chain joins TRBV2 and TRBJ1-5; perhaps TRBD1 as D (6 bases). CDR3 length: 17 residues. Germline CDR1 SNHLY, CDR2 FYNNEI. Trimming shortened V by 3 bases and J by 0 bases, and 15 bases separated the two germline ends. CDR3 amino acids: CASSERGTPISNQPQHF. In nucleotides, the CDR3 is TGTGCCAGCAGTGAGAGGGGGACACCTATTAGCAATCAGCCCCAGCATTTT.

The V call is TRBV28, the J call TRBJ2-2; no clear D. This CDR3 has 15 amino acids. Trimming removed 6 bases at V and 0 bases at J, with 11 bases between. From germline, CDR1 is MDHEN and CDR2 SYDVKM. The CDR3 spells CASSPRSSNTGELFF. DNA for the CDR3: TGTGCCAGCAGCCCCCGGAGCTCGAACACCGGGGAGCTGTTTTTT.

This clonotype was seen more than once but under ten times. This chain joins TRBV7-6 and TRBJ2-2; D unresolved. The CDR3 has 17 residues. Germline CDR1 and CDR2: SGHVS and FNYEAQ. Trimming left V 5 bases short and J 4 bases short, with 20 bases between. The CDR3 sequence: CASSQDKKLRGTGELFF. For the CDR3, the DNA is TGTGCCAGCAGCCAAGACAAAAAACTTCGAGGCACCGGGGAGCTGTTTTTT.

There are many counts of this clonotype. Sequence at one end of the junction differs from germline and may be a read error. J is TRBJ2-7 and V is TRBV2; 12 bases align to TRBD2. Germline loops: CDR1 SNHLY, CDR2 FYNNEI. The CDR3 consists of 18 residues. CDR3: CASSELLAGGESGYEQYF. DNA for the CDR3: TGTGCCAGTAGTGAGTTACTAGCGGGAGGAGAAAGTGGGTACGAGCAGTACTTC.

This clonotype has just a few counts. The chain recombines TRBV7-9 with TRBJ1-4; 8 bases are shared with TRBD1. Per germline, CDR1 SEHNR and CDR2 FQNEAQ (reference sequence). The CDR3 covers 18 residues. V dropped 3 bases and J dropped 8; count of bases not matched to a gene: 17. CDR3 loop: CASSLLPSGQGSREKLFF. The CDR3 DNA reads TGTGCCAGCAGCTTGCTACCTTCAGGACAGGGAAGTAGAGAAAAACTGTTTTTT.

As regards this clonotype: This could be a read error, since a much larger clone is one nucleotide away. The rearrangement uses TRBV6-1 and TRBJ2-7; 8 bases agree with TRBD1. This CDR3 comprises 12 residues. The V gene end was trimmed by 11 bases and the J gene end by 5 bases; junction bases not matched to a gene: 8. The germline V gene has CDR1 MNHNS and CDR2 SASEGT. CDR3 amino acids: CACKAGGHEQYF. CDR3 DNA sequence: TGTGCCTGCAAAGCAGGGGGCCACGAGCAGTACTTC.

This clonotype was recorded many times. The chain has TRBV28 and TRBJ2-5, with TRBD2 matching over 11 bases. CDR1 MDHEN and CDR2 SYDVKM come from the germline V gene. V trimming: 8 bases; J trimming: 3 bases; junction bases outside the gene matches: 11. The CDR3 covers 16 residues. CDR3 amino acids: CASLRPGLAGKETQYF. CDR3 DNA sequence: TGTGCCAGCCTCCGACCCGGACTAGCGGGTAAAGAGACCCAGTACTTC.

The chain employs TRBV20-1 and TRBJ2-7; 8 nucleotides align to TRBD2. Unmatched junction bases numbered 17, after V lost 7 bases and J lost 3 bases. CDR3 length equals 16 residues. CDR1 and CDR2 from the germline V gene are DFQATT and SNEGSKA (reference sequence). CDR3: CSVTPRGGRTHYEQYF. In DNA, the CDR3 is TGCAGTGTTACCCCCCGTGGCGGGAGGACTCACTACGAGCAGTACTTC.